The 15 T cell receptor beta chains given below trace back to one sample, sequenced in a study of T cell repertoires in cytomegalovirus infection. TCRdb independently ran MiXCR on the reads; one entry per CDR3 protein. The sample comprises more than 300,000 distinct CDR3 sequences, about 35% of which are singletons, and about 14% rests with the top ten. The antigens these receptors bind are not known. The sequencing here drew on cultured PBMCs, taken from culture after CMV antigen stimulation. The receptors shown here come from a human donor in good health (CMV status not recorded). Some clones in this sample may be carry-over from other donors' samples.

The rearrangement links TRBV29-1 to TRBJ2-5; D possibly corresponds to TRBD2 (6 bases). Trimming removed 4 bases at V and 5 bases at J, with 11 bases between. This CDR3 spans 12 amino acids. The germline CDR1 and CDR2 sequences are SQVTM and ANQGSEA. CDR3 sequence reads: CSVVAEGETQYF. Written as DNA, the CDR3 is TGCAGCGTTGTCGCGGAGGGGGAGACCCAGTACTTC.

This clonotype came up a few times. The chain links TRBV14 to TRBJ2-5; no reliable D call. Germline lookup yields CDR1 SGHDN and CDR2 FVKESK. This CDR3 spans 12 amino acids. Deletions cut 0 bases from V and 6 bases from J, with 5 bases between. The CDR3 DNA sequence: TGTGCCAGCAGCCAAGAACGAAAGACCCAGTACTTC. It translates to CASSQERKTQYF.

The rearrangement joins TRBV9 to TRBJ2-1, with D perhaps being TRBD1 or TRBD2 (5 bases each). Germline assignment: CDR1 SGDLS and CDR2 YYNGEE. V lost 0 bases and J 12 bases, leaving 16 bases between the germline ends. The CDR3 sequence is 14 residues long. CDR3 in amino acids: CASSVGEGIGVQFF. Here the CDR3 DNA reads TGTGCCAGCAGCGTAGGAGAGGGGATTGGAGTGCAGTTCTTC.

V usage is TRBV12-3 or TRBV12-4 and J usage is TRBJ1-2; TRBD1 aligns across 8 bases. The CDR3 extends over 14 amino acids. The J segment lost 6 bases and the V segment lost 6 bases, leaving 9 bases of the junction unmatched. CDR3 DNA sequence: TGTGCCAGCAGCCTAGCGACAGGGGCAAATGGCTACACCTTC. It encodes CASSLATGANGYTF.

Only a few counts were recorded for this clonotype. The chain couples TRBV12-3 or TRBV12-4 to TRBJ2-3, with TRBD2 matching 11 bases. This CDR3 spans 15 amino acids. With 4 bases clipped from V and 6 bases from J, the junction kept 6 bases outside the gene matches. DNA for the CDR3: TGTGCCAGCAGTTACCTAGCGGGAGGAGGGGATACGCAGTATTTT. Translation: CASSYLAGGGDTQYF.

Only a few counts were recorded for this clonotype. The V call is TRBV28, the J call TRBJ1-2; D unresolved. This CDR3 contains 10 residues. CDR1 is MDHEN, CDR2 SYDVKM, per germline. V was shortened by 7 bases and J by 5 bases, with 5 bases between the two germline ends. The CDR3 spells CASNYYGYTF. The CDR3 nucleotides read TGTGCCAGCAATTATTATGGCTACACCTTC.

The chain combines TRBV9 with TRBJ2-1; 10 bases match TRBD2. The trim removed 0 bases at V and 2 bases at J, leaving 17 bases unmatched. CDR1 is SGDLS and CDR2 is YYNGEE in the germline V gene. The length of the CDR3 is 21 residues. The CDR3 region is CASSVGLDLAGVSSTYNEQFF. The CDR3 DNA reads as TGTGCCAGCAGCGTAGGGTTAGACCTAGCGGGAGTCTCGTCTACCTACAATGAGCAGTTCTTC. Filled out from reference TRBV9 and TRBJ2-1, the complete variable domain reads DSGVTQTPKHLITATGQRVTLRCSPRSGDLSVYWYQQSLDQGLQFLIQYYNGEERAKGNILERFSAQQFPDLHSELNLSSLELGDSALYFCASSVGLDLAGVSSTYNEQFFGPGTRLTVL.

V gene TRBV2 combines with J gene TRBJ1-5; D not certain. CDR1 is SNHLY, CDR2 FYNNEI, per germline. Trimming pared 4 bases from V and 4 bases from J, leaving 17 bases between. This CDR3 is 16 amino acids long. In DNA form, the CDR3 reads TGTGCCAGCAGTGCCTCCGGGTCTCATGGGAATCAGCCCCAGCATTTT. This encodes CASSASGSHGNQPQHF.

The rearrangement joins TRBV7-2 to TRBJ2-3; D ambiguous. The CDR3 is 15 residues long. Germline V CDR1 and CDR2: SGHTA, FQGNSA. The V end was cut by 1 base, the J end by 0 bases, with 8 bases between. Here the CDR3 reads CASSLGLSSTDTQYF. The CDR3 region has the DNA TGTGCCAGCAGCTTAGGGCTCAGTAGCACAGATACGCAGTATTTT. Together with reference TRBV7-2 and TRBJ2-3, the CDR3 gives the full variable domain: GAGVSQSPSNKVTEKGKDVELRCDPISGHTALYWYRQSLGQGLEFLIYFQGNSAPDKSGLPSDRFSAERTGGSVSTLTIQRTQQEDSAVYLCASSLGLSSTDTQYFGPGTRLTVL.

This clonotype was counted between two and nine times. V usage is TRBV18 and J usage is TRBJ1-5; TRBD1 might be the D (5 bases). CDR3 length: 14 amino acids. Between the trimmed V and J ends, which lost 4 bases and 4 bases, there was a span of 11 bases. Per germline, CDR1 KGHSH and CDR2 LQKENI. The CDR3 region is CASSLDSRNQPQHF. DNA for the CDR3: TGTGCCAGCTCACTCGACAGCAGGAATCAGCCCCAGCATTTT.

This clonotype occurred many times. The rearrangement joins TRBV7-2 to TRBJ1-1, with 9 bases aligning to TRBD1. The V segment lost 4 bases and the J segment 5 bases; nucleotides outside the gene matches: 8. Germline CDR1 SGHTA, CDR2 FQGNSA. This CDR3 is 15 amino acids long. CDR3 nucleotides: TGTGCCAGCAGCTGGAACCGGGACAGGGCAACTGAAGCTTTCTTT. Translated, it gives CASSWNRDRATEAFF.

The chain links TRBV12-3 or TRBV12-4 to TRBJ2-7; maybe TRBD2 (6 bases). Trimming took off 6 bases at V and 7 bases at J, with 13 bases between the two ends. CDR3 size: 12 residues. In DNA form, the CDR3 reads TGTGCCAGCAGCCTTAATGGAGGGGAGCAGTACTTC. It specifies CASSLNGGEQYF.

This clonotype has only a few counts. The chain employs TRBV7-3 and TRBJ2-3, with 10 positions matching TRBD2. The junction had 8 bases not matched to a gene; V was cut back by 5 bases and J by 6 bases. This CDR3 comprises 15 residues. Germline lookup yields CDR1 SGHTA and CDR2 FQGTGA. As DNA, the CDR3 is TGTGCCAGCAGCCGAAGCGGGAGGGGGCAGGATACGCAGTATTTT. Translation: CASSRSGRGQDTQYF.

In this sample, this clonotype turned up a few times. The chain recombines TRBV28 with TRBJ1-2, with TRBD1 as a possible D gene (5 bases). The CDR3 sequence is 15 residues long. The germline CDR1 and CDR2 sequences are MDHEN and SYDVKM. V lost 5 bases, J lost 2 bases, and 15 bases lay in between. CDR3 bases: TGTGCCAGCAGTCCCGTTTCGGGGCCAAACTATGGCTACACCTTC. Amino acid sequence: CASSPVSGPNYGYTF.

Only a few counts were recorded for this clonotype. V and J are TRBV4-1 and TRBJ2-3; 11 bases are a match to TRBD2. Unmatched junction bases numbered 5, after V lost 2 bases and J lost 4 bases. The length of the CDR3 is 16 residues. Germline CDR1 MGHRA, CDR2 YSYEKL. Here the CDR3 DNA reads TGCGCCAGCAGCCAACTAGCGGGAGGTTTCCCAGATACGCAGTATTTT. This encodes CASSQLAGGFPDTQYF.